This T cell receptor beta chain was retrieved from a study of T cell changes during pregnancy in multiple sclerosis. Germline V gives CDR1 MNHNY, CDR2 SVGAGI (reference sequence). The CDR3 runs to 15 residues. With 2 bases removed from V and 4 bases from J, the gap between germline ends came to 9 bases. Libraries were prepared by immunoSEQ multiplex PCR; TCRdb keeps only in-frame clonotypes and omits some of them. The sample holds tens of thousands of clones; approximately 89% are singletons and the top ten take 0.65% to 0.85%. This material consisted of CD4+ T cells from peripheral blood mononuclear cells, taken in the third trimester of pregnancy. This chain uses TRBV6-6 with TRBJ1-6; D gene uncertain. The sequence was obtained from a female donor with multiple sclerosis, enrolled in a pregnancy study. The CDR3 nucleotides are TGTGCCAGCAGTTACGGAGGGTATTATAATTCACCCCTCCACTTT. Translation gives CASSYGGYYNSPLHF.